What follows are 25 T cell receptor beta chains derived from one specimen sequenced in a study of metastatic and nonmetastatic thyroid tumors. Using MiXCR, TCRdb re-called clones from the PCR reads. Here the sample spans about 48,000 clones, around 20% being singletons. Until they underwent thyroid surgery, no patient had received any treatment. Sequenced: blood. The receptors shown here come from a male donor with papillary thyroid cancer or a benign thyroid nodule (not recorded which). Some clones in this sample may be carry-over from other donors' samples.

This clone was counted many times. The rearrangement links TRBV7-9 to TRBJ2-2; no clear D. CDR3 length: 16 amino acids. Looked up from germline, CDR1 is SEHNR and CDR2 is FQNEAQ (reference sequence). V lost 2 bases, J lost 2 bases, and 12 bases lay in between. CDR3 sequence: CASSLYVGSNTGELFF. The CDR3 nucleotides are TGTGCCAGCAGCTTATACGTGGGCAGCAACACCGGGGAGCTGTTTTTT.

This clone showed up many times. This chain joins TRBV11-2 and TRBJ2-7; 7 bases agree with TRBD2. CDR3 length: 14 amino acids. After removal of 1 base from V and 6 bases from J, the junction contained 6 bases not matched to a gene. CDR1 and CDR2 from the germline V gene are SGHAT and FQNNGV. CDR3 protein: CASSLGGGPREQYF. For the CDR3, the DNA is TGTGCCAGCAGCTTAGGGGGGGGTCCGCGCGAGCAGTACTTC.

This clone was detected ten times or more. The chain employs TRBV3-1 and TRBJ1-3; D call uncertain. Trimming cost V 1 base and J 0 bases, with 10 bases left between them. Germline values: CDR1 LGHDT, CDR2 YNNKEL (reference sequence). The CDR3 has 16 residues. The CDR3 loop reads CASSQADGISGNTIYF. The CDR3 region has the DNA TGTGCCAGCAGCCAAGCCGACGGCATCTCTGGAAACACCATATATTTT.

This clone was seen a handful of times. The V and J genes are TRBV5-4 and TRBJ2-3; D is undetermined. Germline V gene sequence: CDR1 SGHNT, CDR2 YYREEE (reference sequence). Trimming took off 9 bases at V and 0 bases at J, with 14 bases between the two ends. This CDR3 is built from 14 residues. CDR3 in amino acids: CATAPARSTDTQYF. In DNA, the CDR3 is TGTGCCACTGCTCCGGCGAGAAGCACAGATACGCAGTATTTT.

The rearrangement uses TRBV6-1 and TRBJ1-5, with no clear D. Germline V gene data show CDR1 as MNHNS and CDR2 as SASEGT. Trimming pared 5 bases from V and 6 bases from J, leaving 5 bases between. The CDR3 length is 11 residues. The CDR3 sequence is CASSMGQPQHF. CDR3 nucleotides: TGTGCCAGCAGTATGGGTCAGCCCCAGCATTTT.

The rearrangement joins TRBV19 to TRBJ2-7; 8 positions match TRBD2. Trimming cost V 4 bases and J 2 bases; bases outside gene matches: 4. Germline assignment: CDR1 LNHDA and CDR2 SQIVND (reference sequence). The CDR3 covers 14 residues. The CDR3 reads CASSTTSAPYEQYF. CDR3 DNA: TGTGCCAGTAGTACGACTAGCGCGCCCTACGAGCAGTACTTC.

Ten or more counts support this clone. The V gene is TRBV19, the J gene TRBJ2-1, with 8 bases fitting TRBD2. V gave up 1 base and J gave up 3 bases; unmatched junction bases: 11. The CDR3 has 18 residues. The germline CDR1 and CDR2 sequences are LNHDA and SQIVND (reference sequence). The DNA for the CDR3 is TGTGCCAGTAGTATAGGCTCCTCCGGGACTAGGCACTACAATGAGCAGTTCTTC. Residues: CASSIGSSGTRHYNEQFF.

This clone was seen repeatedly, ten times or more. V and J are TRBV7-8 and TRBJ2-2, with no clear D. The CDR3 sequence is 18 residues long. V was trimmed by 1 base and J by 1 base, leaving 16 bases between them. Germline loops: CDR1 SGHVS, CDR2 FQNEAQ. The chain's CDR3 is CASSLEANPSGNTGELFF. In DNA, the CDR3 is TGTGCCAGCAGCTTAGAGGCAAATCCCTCGGGGAACACCGGGGAGCTGTTTTTT.

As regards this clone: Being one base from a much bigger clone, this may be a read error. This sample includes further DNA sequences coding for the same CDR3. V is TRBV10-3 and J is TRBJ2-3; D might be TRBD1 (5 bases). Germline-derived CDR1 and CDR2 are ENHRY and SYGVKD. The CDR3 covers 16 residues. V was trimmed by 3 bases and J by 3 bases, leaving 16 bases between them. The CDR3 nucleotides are TGTGCCATCAGTGACCCTACAGGCGTAGGAACAGATACGCAGTATTTT. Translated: CAISDPTGVGTDTQYF.

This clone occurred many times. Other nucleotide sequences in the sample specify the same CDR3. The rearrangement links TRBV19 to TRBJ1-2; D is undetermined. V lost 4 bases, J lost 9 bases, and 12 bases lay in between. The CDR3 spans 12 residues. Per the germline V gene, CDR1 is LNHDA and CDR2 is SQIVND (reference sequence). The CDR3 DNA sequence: TGTGCCAGTAGTACTAGAGGGAGTAGCTACACCTTC. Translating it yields CASSTRGSSYTF.

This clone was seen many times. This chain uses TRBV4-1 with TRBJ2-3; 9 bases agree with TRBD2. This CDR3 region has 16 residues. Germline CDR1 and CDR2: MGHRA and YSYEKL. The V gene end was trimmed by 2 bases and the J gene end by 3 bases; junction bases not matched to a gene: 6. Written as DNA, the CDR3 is TGCGCCAGCAGCCAAAGAGCGGGGGGAGCGACAGATACGCAGTATTTT. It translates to CASSQRAGGATDTQYF.

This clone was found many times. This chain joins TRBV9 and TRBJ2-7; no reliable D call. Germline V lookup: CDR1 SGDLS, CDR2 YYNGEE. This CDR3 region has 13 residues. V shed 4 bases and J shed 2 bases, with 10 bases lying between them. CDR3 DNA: TGTGCCAGCAGCTATGAAGATGCCTACGAGCAGTACTTC. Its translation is CASSYEDAYEQYF.

DNA of the CDR3: TGTGCCATCAGCCTAACCAATGGGGTCGAGCAGTACTTC. Protein: CAISLTNGVEQYF. This chain connects TRBV12-3 or TRBV12-4 to TRBJ2-7; D not resolved. The V end lost 10 bases, the J end lost 6 bases, and 19 bases lay between the germline ends. The CDR3 sequence is 13 residues long.

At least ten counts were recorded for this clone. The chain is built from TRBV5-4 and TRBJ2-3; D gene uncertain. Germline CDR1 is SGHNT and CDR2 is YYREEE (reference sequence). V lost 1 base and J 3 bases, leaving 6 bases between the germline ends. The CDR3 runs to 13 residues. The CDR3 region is CASSLRYTDTQYF. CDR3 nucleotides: TGTGCCAGCAGCTTGCGGTATACAGATACGCAGTATTTT. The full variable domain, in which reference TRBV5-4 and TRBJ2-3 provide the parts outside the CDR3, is ETGVTQSPTHLIKTRGQQVTLRCSSQSGHNTVSWYQQALGQGPQFIFQYYREEENGRGNFPPRFSGLQFPNYSSELNVNALELDDSALYLCASSLRYTDTQYFGPGTRLTVL.

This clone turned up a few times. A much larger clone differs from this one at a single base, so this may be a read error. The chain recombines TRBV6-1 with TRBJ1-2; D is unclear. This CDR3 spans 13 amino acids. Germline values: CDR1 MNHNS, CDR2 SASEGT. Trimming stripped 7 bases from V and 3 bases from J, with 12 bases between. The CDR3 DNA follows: TGTGCCAGCAAGACCCAGAGGGACTATGGCTACACCTTC. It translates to CASKTQRDYGYTF.

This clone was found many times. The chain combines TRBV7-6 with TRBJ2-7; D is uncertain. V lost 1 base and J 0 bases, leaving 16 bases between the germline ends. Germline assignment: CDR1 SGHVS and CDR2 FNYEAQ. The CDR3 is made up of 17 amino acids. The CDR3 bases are TGTGCCAGCAGCTTAGGGAAGAGTGATGGTTCCTCCTACGAGCAGTACTTC. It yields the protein CASSLGKSDGSSYEQYF.

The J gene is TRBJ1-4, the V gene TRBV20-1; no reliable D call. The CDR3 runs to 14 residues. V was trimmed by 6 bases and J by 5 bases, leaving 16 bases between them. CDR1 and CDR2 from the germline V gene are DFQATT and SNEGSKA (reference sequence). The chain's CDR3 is CSARRAKTNEKLFF. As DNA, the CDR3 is TGCAGTGCCCGCCGGGCCAAAACGAATGAAAAACTGTTTTTT.

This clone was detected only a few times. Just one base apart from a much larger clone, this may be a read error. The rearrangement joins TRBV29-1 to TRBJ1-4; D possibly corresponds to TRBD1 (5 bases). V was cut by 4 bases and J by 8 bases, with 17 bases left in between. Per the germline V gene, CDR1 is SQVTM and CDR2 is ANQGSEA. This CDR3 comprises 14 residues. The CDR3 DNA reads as TGCAGCGTTGCAGTACGGCAGGGAAGCGAAAAACTGTTTTTT. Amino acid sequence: CSVAVRQGSEKLFF.

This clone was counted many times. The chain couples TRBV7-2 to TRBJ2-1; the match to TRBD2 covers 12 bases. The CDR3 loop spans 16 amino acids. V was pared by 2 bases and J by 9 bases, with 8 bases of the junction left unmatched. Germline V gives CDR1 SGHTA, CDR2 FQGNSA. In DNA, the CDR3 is TGTGCCAGCAGCTTATTGGCTAGCGGGGGGGCAGGTGAGCAGTTCTTC. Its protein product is CASSLLASGGAGEQFF.

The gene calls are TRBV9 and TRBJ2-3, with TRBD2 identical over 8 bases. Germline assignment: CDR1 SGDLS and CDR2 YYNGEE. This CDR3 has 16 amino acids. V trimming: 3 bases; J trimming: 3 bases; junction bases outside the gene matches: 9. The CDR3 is CASSGGLAARTDTQYF. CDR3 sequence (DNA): TGTGCCAGCAGCGGTGGACTAGCTGCTAGGACAGATACGCAGTATTTT.

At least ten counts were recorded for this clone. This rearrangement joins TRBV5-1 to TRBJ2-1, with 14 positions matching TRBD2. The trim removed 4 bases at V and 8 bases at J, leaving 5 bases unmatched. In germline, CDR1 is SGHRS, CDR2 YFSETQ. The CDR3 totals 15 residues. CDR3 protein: CASSKGLAGEHEQFF. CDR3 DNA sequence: TGCGCCAGCAGCAAGGGACTAGCGGGAGAACATGAGCAGTTCTTC. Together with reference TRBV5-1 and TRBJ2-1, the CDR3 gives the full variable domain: KAGVTQTPRYLIKTRGQQVTLSCSPISGHRSVSWYQQTPGQGLQFLFEYFSETQRNKGNFPGRFSGRQFSNSRSEMNVSTLELGDSALYLCASSKGLAGEHEQFFGPGTRLTVL.

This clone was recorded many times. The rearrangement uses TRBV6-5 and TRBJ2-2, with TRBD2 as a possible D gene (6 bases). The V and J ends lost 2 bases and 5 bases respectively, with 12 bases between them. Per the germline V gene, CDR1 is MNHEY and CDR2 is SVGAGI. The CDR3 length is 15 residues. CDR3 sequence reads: CASSYVARGTGELFF. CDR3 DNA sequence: TGTGCCAGCAGTTACGTGGCTCGGGGGACCGGGGAGCTGTTTTTT.

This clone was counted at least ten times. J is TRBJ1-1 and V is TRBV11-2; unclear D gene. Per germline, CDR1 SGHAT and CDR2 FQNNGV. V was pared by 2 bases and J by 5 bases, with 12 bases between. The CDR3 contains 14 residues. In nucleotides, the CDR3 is TGTGCCAGCAGCTTATACTCCGGAGGGACTGAAGCTTTCTTT. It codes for CASSLYSGGTEAFF. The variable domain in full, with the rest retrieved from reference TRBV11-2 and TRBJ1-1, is EAGVAQSPRYKIIEKRQSVAFWCNPISGHATLYWYQQILGQGPKLLIQFQNNGVVDDSQLPKDRFSAERLKGVDSTLKIQPAKLEDSAVYLCASSLYSGGTEAFFGQGTRLTVV.

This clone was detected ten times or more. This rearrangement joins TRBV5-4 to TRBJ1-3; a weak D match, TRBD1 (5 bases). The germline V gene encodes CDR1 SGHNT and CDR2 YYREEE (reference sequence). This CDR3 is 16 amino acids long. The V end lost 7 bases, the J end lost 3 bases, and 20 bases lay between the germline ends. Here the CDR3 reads CASRRAGALDGNTIYF. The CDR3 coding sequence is TGTGCCAGCCGGCGGGCCGGGGCGCTCGATGGAAACACCATATATTTT.

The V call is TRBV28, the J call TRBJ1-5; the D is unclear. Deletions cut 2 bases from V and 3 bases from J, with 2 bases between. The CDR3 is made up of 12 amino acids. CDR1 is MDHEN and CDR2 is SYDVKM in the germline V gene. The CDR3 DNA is TGTGCCAGCAGTTTAGCCAATCAGCCCCAGCATTTT. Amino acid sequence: CASSLANQPQHF. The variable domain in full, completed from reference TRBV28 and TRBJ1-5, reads DVKVTQSSRYLVKRTGEKVFLECVQDMDHENMFWYRQDPGLGLRLIYFSYDVKMKEKGDIPEGYSVSREKKERFSLILESASTNQTSMYLCASSLANQPQHFGDGTRLSIL.